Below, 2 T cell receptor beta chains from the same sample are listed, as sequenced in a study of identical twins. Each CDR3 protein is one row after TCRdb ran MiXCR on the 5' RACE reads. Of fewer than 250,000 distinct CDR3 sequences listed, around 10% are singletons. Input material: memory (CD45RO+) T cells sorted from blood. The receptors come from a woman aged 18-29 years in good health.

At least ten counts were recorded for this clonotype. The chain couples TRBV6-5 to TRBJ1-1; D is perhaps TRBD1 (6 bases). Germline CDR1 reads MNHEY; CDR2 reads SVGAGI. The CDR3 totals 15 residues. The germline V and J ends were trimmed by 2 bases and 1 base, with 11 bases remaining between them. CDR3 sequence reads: CASSYERQANTEAFF. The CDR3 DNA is TGTGCCAGCAGTTACGAACGACAGGCGAACACTGAAGCTTTCTTT.

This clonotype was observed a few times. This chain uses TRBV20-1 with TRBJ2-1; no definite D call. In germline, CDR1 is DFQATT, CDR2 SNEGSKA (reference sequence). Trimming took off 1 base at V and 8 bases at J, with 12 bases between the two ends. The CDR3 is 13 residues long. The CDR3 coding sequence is TGCAGTGCTAGAGTCCCGCAACGGGATGAGCAGTTCTTC. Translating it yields CSARVPQRDEQFF.